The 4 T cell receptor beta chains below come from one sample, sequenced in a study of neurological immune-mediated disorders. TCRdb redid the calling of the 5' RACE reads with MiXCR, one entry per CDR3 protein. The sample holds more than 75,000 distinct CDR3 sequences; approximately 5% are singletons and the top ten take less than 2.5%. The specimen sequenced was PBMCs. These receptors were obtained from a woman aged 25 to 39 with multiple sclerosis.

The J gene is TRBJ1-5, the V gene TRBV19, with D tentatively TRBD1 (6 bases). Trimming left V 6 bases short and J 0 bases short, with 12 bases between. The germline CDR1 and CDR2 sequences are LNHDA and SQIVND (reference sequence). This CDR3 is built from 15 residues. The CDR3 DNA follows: TGTGCCAGTAGGACTACAGGGATTAGCAATCAGCCCCAGCATTTT. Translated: CASRTTGISNQPQHF.

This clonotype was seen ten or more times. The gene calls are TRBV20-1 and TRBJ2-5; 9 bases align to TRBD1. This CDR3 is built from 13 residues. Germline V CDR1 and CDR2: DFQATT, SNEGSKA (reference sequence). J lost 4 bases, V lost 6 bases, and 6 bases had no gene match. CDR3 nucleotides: TGCAGTGCAGGGGACAGGGTTTTAGAGACCCAGTACTTC. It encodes CSAGDRVLETQYF.

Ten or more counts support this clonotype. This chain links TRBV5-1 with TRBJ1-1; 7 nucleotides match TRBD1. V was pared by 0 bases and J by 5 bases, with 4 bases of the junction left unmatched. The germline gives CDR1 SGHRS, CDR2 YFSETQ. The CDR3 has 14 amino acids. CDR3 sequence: CASSLAGTATEAFF. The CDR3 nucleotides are TGCGCCAGCAGCTTGGCCGGGACAGCGACTGAAGCTTTCTTT.

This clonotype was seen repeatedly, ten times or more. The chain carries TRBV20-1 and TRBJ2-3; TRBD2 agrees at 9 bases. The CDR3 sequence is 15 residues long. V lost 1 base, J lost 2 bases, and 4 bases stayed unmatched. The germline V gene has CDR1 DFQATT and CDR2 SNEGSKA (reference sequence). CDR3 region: CSARGGLAITDTQYF. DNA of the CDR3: TGCAGTGCTAGAGGGGGACTAGCAATCACAGATACGCAGTATTTT.